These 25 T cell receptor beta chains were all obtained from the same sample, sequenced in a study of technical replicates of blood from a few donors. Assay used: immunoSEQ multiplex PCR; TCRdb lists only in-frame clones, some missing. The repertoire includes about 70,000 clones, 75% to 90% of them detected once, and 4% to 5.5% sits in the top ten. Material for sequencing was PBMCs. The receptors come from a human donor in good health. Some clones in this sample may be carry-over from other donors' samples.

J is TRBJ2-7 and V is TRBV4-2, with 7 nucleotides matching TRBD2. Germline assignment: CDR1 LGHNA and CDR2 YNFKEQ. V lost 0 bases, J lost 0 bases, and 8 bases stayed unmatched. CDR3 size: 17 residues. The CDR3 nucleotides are TGTGCCAGCAGCCAAGATGTGGACGGGGGGACCTCCTACGAGCAGTACTTC. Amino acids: CASSQDVDGGTSYEQYF.

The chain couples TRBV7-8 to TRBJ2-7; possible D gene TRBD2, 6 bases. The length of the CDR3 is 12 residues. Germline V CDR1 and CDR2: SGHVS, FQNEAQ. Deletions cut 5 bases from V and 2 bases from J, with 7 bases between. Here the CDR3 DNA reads TGTGCCAGCAGCGCGGGGACCTACGAGCAGTACTTC. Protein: CASSAGTYEQYF.

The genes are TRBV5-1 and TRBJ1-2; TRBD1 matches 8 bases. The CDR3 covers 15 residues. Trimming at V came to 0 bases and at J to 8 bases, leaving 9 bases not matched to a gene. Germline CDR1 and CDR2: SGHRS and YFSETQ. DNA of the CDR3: TGCGCCAGCAGCTTGGAAGGACAGGGCTACGAAGGCTACACCTTC. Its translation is CASSLEGQGYEGYTF.

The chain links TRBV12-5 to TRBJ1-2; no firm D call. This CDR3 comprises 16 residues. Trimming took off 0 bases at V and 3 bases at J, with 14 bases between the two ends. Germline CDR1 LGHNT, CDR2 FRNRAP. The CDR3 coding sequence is TGTGCTAGTGGTTTGGTAGTTACACAGCATTACTATGGCTACACCTTC. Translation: CASGLVVTQHYYGYTF.

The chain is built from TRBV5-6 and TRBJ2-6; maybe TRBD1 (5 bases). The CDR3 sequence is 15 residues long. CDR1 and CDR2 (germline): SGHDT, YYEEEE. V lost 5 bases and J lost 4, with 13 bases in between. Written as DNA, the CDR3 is TGTGCCAGCAGTTTAGACAGCTCCGGGGCCAACGTCCTGACTTTC. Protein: CASSLDSSGANVLTF. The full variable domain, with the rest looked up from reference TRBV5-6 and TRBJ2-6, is DAGVTQSPTHLIKTRGQQVTLRCSPKSGHDTVSWYQQALGQGPQFIFQYYEEEERQRGNFPDRFSGHQFPNYSSELNVNALLLGDSALYLCASSLDSSGANVLTFGAGSRLTVL.

The CDR3 spells CASSQEARGLYEQYF. The CDR3 bases are TGCGCCAGCAGCCAGGAAGCCAGGGGGCTATACGAGCAGTACTTC. This chain uses TRBV4-3 with TRBJ2-7; TRBD1 matches 8 bases. The CDR3 sequence is 15 residues long. Germline V lookup: CDR1 LGHNA, CDR2 YSLEER. Trimming at V came to 3 bases and at J to 4 bases, leaving 8 bases not matched to a gene.

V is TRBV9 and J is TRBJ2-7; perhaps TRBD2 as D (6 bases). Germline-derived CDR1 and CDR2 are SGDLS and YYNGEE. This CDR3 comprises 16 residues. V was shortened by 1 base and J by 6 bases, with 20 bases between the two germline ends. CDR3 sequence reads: CASSVKGELAGSEQYF. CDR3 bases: TGTGCCAGCAGCGTAAAGGGAGAACTAGCCGGCTCCGAGCAGTACTTC.

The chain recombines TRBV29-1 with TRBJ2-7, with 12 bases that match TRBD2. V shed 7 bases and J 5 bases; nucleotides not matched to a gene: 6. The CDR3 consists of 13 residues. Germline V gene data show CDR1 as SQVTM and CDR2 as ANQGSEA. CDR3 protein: CSEPSGGDDEQYF. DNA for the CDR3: TGCAGCGAGCCTAGCGGGGGGGATGACGAGCAGTACTTC.

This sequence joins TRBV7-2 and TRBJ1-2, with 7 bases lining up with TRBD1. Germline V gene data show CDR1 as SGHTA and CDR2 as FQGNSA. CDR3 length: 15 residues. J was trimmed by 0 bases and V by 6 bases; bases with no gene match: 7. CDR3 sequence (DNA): TGTGCCAGCAGATCCGCCGGGACAGCTAACTATGGCTACACCTTC. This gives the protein CASRSAGTANYGYTF.

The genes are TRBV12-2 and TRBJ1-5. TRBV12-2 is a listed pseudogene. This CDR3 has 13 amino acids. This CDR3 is CARRRVGNQPQHF. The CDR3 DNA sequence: TGTGCCCGGAGGCGGGTGGGCAATCAGCCCCAGCATTTT.

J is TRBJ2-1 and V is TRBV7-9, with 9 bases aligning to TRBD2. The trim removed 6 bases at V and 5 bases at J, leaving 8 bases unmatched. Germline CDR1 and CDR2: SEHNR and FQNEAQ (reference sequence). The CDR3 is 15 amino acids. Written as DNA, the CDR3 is TGTGCCAGCAGGACCGGGACTAGCCCTAACAATGAGCAGTTCTTC. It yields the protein CASRTGTSPNNEQFF.

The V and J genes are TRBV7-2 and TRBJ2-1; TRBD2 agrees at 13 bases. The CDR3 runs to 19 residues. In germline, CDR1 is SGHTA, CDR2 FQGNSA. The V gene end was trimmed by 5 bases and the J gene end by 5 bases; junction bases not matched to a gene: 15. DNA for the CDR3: TGTGCCAGCAGCCAGGGACTAGCGGGATTGGTGCGACATAACAATGAGCAGTTCTTC. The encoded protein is CASSQGLAGLVRHNNEQFF.

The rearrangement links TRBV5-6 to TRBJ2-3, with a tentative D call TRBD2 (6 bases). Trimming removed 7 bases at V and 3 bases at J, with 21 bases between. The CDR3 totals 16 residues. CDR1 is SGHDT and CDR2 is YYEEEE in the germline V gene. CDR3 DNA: TGTGCCAGCGAAAGGGGAGGACTCATGGTTACAGATACGCAGTATTTT. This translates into CASERGGLMVTDTQYF.

Here the CDR3 reads CASLNTGELFF. As DNA, the CDR3 is TGTGCCAGTCTGAACACCGGGGAGCTGTTTTTT. V is TRBV19 and J is TRBJ2-2; D is uncertain. Deletions cut 8 bases from V and 1 base from J, with 2 bases between. This CDR3 comprises 11 residues. Germline CDR1 and CDR2: LNHDA and SQIVND (reference sequence). The whole variable domain, filled in from reference TRBV19 and TRBJ2-2, reads DGGITQSPKYLFRKEGQNVTLSCEQNLNHDAMYWYRQDPGQGLRLIYYSQIVNDFQKGDIAEGYSVSREKKESFPLTVTSAQKNPTAFYLCASLNTGELFFGEGSRLTVL.

The DNA for the CDR3 is TGTGCCAGCAGCCGCGAAGACAGGAGCTCCTACGAGCAGTACTTC. Protein sequence: CASSREDRSSYEQYF. The V call is TRBV7-9, the J call TRBJ2-7; TRBD1 might be the D (6 bases). The CDR3 totals 15 residues. Germline loops: CDR1 SEHNR, CDR2 FQNEAQ (reference sequence). Trimming took 5 bases from V and 0 from J, leaving 14 bases between them.

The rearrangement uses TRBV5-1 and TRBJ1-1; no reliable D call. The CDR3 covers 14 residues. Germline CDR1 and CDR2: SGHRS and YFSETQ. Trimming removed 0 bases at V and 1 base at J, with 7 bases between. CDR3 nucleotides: TGCGCCAGCAGCTTGGCCGGAGAGAACACTGAAGCTTTCTTT. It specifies CASSLAGENTEAFF.

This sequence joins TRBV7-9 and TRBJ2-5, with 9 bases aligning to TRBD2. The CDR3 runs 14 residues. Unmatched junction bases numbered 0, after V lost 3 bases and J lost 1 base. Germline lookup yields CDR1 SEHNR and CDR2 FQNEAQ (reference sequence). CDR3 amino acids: CASSLTSGQETQYF. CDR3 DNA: TGTGCCAGCAGCTTGACTAGCGGCCAAGAGACCCAGTACTTC. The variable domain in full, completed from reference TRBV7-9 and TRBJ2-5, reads DTGVSQNPRHKITKRGQNVTFRCDPISEHNRLYWYRQTLGQGPEFLTYFQNEAQLEKSRLLSDRFSAERPKGSFSTLEIQRTEQGDSAMYLCASSLTSGQETQYFGPGTRLLVL.

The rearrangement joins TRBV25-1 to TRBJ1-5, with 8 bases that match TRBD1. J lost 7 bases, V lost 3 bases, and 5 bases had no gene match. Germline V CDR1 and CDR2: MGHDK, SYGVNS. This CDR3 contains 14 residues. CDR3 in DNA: TGTGCCAGCAGTGAGACAGGGGAAGGACAGCCCCAGCATTTT. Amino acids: CASSETGEGQPQHF.

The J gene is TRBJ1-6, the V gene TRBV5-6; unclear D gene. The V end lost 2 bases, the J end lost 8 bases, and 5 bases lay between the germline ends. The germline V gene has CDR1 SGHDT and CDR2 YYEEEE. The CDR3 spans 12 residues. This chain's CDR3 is CASSFRDSPLHF. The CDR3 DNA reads TGTGCCAGCAGCTTTCGGGATTCACCCCTCCACTTT.

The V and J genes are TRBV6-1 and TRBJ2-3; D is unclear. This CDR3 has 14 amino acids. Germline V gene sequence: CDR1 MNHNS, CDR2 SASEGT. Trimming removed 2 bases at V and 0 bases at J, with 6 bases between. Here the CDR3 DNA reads TGTGCCAGCAGTGAAAGGAGTAGCACAGATACGCAGTATTTT. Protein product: CASSERSSTDTQYF.

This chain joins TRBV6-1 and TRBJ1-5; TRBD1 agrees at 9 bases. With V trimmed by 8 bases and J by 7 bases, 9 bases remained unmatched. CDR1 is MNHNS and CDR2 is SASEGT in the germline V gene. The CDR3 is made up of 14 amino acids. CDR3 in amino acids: CASEAGDRVQPQHF. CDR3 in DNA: TGTGCCAGCGAGGCGGGGGACAGGGTCCAGCCCCAGCATTTT.

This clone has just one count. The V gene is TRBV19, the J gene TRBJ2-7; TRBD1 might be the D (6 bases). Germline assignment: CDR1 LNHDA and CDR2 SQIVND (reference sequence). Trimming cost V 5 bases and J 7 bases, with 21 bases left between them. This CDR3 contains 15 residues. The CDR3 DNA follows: TGTGCCAGTAGTTACCGGGACACCGGTCGTTTGGAGCAGTACTTC. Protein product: CASSYRDTGRLEQYF. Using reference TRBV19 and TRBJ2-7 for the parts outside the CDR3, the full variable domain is DGGITQSPKYLFRKEGQNVTLSCEQNLNHDAMYWYRQDPGQGLRLIYYSQIVNDFQKGDIAEGYSVSREKKESFPLTVTSAQKNPTAFYLCASSYRDTGRLEQYFGPGTRLTVT.

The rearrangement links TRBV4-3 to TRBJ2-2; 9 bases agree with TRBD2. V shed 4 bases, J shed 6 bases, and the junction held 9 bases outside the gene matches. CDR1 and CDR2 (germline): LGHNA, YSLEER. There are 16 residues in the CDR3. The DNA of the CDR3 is TGCGCCAGCAGCCCTCGCGGCGGGGGGGCCTCCGGGGAGCTGTTTTTT. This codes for CASSPRGGGASGELFF.

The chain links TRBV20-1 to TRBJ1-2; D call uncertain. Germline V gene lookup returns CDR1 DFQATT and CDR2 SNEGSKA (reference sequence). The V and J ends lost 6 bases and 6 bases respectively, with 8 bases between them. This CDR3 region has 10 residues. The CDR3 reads CSAPQDGYTF. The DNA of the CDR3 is TGCAGTGCCCCGCAGGATGGCTACACCTTC.

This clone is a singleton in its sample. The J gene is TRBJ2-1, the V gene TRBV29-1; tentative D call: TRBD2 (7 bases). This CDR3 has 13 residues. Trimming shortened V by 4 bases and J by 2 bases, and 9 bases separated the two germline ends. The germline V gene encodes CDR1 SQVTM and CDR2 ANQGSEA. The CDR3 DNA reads TGCAGCGTTGGGGGGGGCGCCTACAATGAGCAGTTCTTC. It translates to CSVGGGAYNEQFF.